This T cell receptor beta chain was sequenced during a study of cytomegalovirus exposure and HLA in healthy donors. The study, taken as a whole, reports: When the data were analyzed later, several of the most significant clusters appeared to be linked to common viral pathogens. Upon later analysis, TCR association rates were observed to vary by HLA locus, being highest for DRB1 and lowest for HLA-C.

The V and J ends lost 0 bases and 6 bases respectively, with 14 bases between them. The CDR3 consists of 15 residues. CDR1 SGHRS and CDR2 YFSETQ come from the germline V gene. This clone was seen a handful of times. Its specificity is not known. The PCR made use of 60 Vbeta and 13 Jbeta primers. The data were produced by immunoSEQ multiplex PCR, yet TCRdb's version contains in-frame clones alone and is incomplete. Of about 110,000 clones in the sample, just under 70% are singletons; the top ten hold 5% to 7%. What was sequenced was PBMCs. This receptor was taken from a woman in her seventies in good health and CMV-seropositive. The rearrangement joins TRBV5-1 to TRBJ2-3; D uncertain. CDR3 coding DNA: TGCGCCAGCAGCTTGGTTGGAGTCCCCGTCGATACGCAGTATTTT. Its protein is CASSLVGVPVDTQYF.